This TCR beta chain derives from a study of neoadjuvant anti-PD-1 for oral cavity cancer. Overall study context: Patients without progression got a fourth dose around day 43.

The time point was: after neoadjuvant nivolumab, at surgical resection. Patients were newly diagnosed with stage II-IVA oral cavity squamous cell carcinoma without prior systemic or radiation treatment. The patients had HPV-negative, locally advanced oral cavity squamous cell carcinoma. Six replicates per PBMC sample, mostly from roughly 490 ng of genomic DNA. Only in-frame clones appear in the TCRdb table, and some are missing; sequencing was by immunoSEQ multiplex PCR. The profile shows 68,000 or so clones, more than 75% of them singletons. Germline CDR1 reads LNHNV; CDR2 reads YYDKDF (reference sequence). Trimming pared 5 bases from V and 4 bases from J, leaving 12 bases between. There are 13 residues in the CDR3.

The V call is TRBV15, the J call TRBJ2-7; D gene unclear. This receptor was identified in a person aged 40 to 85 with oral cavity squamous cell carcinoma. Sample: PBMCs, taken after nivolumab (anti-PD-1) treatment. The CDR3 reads CATSESAFYEQYF. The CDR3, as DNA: TGTGCCACCAGCGAATCAGCGTTTTACGAGCAGTACTTC.